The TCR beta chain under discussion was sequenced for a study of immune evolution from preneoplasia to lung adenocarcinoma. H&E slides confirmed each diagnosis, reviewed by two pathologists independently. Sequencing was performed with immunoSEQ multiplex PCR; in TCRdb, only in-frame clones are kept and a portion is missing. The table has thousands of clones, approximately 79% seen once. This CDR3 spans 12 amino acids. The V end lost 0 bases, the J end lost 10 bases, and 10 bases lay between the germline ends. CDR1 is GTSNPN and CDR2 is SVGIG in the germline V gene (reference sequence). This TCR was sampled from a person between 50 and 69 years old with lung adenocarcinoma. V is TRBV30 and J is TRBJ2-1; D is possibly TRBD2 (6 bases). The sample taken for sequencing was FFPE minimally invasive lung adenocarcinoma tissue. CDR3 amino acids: CAWSVVGGEQFF. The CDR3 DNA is TGTGCCTGGAGTGTAGTAGGAGGGGAGCAGTTCTTC.